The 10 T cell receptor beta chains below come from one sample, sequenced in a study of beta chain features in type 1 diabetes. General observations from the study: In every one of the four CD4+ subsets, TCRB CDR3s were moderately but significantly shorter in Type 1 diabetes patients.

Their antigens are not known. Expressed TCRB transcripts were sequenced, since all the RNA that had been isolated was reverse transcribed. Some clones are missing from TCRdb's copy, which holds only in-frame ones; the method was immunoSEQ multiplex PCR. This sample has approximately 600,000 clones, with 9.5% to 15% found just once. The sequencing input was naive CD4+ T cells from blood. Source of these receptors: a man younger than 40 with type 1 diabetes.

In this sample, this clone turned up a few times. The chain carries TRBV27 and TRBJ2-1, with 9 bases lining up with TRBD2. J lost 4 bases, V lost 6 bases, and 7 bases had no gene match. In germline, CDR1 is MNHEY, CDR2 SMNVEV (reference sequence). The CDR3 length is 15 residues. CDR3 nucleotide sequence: TGTGCCAGCAGGGATAGCGGGGGAACGTACAATGAGCAGTTCTTC. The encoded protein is CASRDSGGTYNEQFF.

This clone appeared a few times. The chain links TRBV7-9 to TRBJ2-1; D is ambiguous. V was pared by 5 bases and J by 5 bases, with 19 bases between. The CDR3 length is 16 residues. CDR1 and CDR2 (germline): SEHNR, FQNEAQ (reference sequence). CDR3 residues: CASSRWVSGMNNEQFF. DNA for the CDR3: TGTGCCAGCAGCCGATGGGTCTCTGGGATGAACAATGAGCAGTTCTTC.

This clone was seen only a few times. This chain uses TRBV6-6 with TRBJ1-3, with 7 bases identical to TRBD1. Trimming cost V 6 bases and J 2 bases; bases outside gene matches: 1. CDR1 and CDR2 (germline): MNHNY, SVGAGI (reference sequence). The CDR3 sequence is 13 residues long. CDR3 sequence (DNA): TGTGCCAGCAGAACAGGGGCTGGAAACACCATATATTTT. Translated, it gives CASRTGAGNTIYF.

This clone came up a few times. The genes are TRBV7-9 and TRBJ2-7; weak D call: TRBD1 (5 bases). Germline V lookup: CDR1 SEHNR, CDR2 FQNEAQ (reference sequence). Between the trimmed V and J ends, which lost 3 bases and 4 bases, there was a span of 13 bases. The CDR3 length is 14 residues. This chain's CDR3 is CASSFMADTYEQYF. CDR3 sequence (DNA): TGTGCCAGCAGCTTCATGGCGGACACATACGAGCAGTACTTC.

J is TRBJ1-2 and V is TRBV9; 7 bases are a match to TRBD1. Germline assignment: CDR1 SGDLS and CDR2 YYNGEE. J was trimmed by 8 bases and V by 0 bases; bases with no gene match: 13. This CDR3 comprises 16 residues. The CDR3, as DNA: TGTGCCAGCAGCGTAGTCCCTAACGACAGGGTCAGCGGCTACACCTTC. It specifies CASSVVPNDRVSGYTF.

Here the CDR3 DNA reads TGTGCCAGCAGCGTATCACAGGGGTTTTTTGAAAAACTGTTTTTT. This encodes CASSVSQGFFEKLFF. The chain is built from TRBV7-2 and TRBJ1-4; 7 nucleotides match TRBD1. CDR1 SGHTA and CDR2 FQGNSA come from the germline V gene. The CDR3 is 15 residues long. V lost 5 bases, J lost 7 bases, and 10 bases stayed unmatched.

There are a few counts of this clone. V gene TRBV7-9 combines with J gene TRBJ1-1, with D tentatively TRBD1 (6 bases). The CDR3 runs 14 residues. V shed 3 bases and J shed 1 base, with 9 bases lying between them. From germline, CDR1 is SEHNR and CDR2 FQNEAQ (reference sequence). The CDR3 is CASSFRGRNTEAFF. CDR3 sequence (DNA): TGTGCCAGCAGCTTTCGGGGGCGGAACACTGAAGCTTTCTTT. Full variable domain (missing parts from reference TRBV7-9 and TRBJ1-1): DTGVSQNPRHKITKRGQNVTFRCDPISEHNRLYWYRQTLGQGPEFLTYFQNEAQLEKSRLLSDRFSAERPKGSFSTLEIQRTEQGDSAMYLCASSFRGRNTEAFFGQGTRLTVV.

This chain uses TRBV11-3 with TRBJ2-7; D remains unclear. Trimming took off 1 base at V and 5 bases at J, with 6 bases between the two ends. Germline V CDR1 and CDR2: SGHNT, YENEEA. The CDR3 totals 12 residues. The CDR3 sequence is CASSLVLHEQYF. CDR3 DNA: TGTGCCAGCAGCTTAGTACTCCACGAGCAGTACTTC.

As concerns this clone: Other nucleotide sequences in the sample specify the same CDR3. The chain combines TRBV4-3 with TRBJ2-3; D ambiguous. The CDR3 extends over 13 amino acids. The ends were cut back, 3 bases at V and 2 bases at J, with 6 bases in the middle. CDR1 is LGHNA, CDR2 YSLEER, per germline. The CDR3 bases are TGCGCCAGCAGCCAGGATATCACAGATACGCAGTATTTT. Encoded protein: CASSQDITDTQYF.

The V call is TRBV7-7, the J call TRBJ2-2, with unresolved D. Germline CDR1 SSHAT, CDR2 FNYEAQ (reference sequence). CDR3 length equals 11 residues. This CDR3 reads CAYRNTGELFF. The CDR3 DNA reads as TGTGCTTACAGGAACACCGGGGAGCTGTTTTTT. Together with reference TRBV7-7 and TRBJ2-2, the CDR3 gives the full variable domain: GAGVSQSPRYKVTKRGQDVTLRCDPISSHATLYWYQQALGQGPEFLTYFNYEAQPDKSGLPSDRFSAERPEGSISTLTIQRTEQRDSAMYRCAYRNTGELFFGEGSRLTVL.